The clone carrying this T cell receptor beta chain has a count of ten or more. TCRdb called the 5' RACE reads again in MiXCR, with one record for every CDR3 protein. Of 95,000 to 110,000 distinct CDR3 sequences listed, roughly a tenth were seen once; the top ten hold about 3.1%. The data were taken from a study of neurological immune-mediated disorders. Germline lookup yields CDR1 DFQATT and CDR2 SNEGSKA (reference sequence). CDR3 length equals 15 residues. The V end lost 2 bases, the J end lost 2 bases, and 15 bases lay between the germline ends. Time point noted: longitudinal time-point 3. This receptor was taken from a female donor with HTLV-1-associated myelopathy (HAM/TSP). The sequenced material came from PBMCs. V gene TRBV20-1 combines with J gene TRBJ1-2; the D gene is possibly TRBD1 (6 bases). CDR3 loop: CSARFVGTPNYGYTF. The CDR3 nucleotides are TGCAGTGCTAGATTCGTCGGGACACCCAACTATGGCTACACCTTC.